This passage covers 21 T cell receptor beta chains from one sample sequenced in a study of T-cell reconstitution after alpha-beta-depleted transplantation in children. Unique molecular identifiers were incorporated into the prepared TCRbeta library. TCRdb reprocessed the PCR reads via MiXCR and lists one record per CDR3 protein. In the table there are about 610,000 distinct CDR3 sequences, about 11% of which are singletons. The specimen was PBMCs from the stem cell graft donor, collected from the stem cell graft. The source is a human donor who donated a stem cell graft to a child with acute myeloid leukemia.

This clonotype was counted between two and nine times. V gene TRBV20-1 combines with J gene TRBJ2-5; tentatively, D is TRBD2 (6 bases). Germline assignment: CDR1 DFQATT and CDR2 SNEGSKA (reference sequence). This CDR3 spans 13 amino acids. Trimming shortened V by 5 bases and J by 3 bases, and 13 bases separated the two germline ends. CDR3 sequence reads: CSAERLVKETQYF. Written as DNA, the CDR3 is TGCAGTGCTGAGAGACTAGTTAAAGAGACCCAGTACTTC.

The chain recombines TRBV29-1 with TRBJ2-2; D not resolved. The length of the CDR3 is 11 residues. Trimming removed 4 bases from V and 9 bases from J, with 9 bases in between. In germline, CDR1 is SQVTM, CDR2 ANQGSEA. CDR3 nucleotide sequence: TGCAGCGTTGTGATCGGCAGGGAGCTGTTTTTT. Amino acid sequence: CSVVIGRELFF.

To note about this clonotype: Possible read error: a much larger clone is one base away. The rearrangement joins TRBV2 to TRBJ2-5; 7 bases agree with TRBD1. CDR1 SNHLY and CDR2 FYNNEI come from the germline V gene. The length of the CDR3 is 13 residues. The J segment lost 5 bases and the V segment lost 8 bases, leaving 8 bases of the junction unmatched. CDR3 amino acids: CASRKGQRETQYF. CDR3 DNA sequence: TGTGCCAGCCGCAAGGGACAGAGGGAGACCCAGTACTTC.

This clonotype was detected only a few times. J is TRBJ2-3 and V is TRBV29-1; tentatively, D is TRBD1 or TRBD2 (5 bases each). V was clipped by 4 bases and J by 8 bases, with 16 bases between them. Germline V gene data show CDR1 as SQVTM and CDR2 as ANQGSEA. CDR3 length: 13 amino acids. The CDR3 DNA sequence: TGCAGCGTTGGGAACCATGGGGGTGCTACGCAGTATTTT. Translated, it gives CSVGNHGGATQYF.

Concerning this clonotype itself: One end of the junction fails to match germline, which may point to a read error. The chain is built from TRBV20-1 and TRBJ2-1; D unresolved. The germline V gene encodes CDR1 DFQATT and CDR2 SNEGSKA (reference sequence). This CDR3 comprises 15 residues. CDR3 region: CSARDPRSSYNEQLF. CDR3 DNA sequence: TGCAGTGCTAGAGATCCGAGGAGCTCCTACAATGAGCAGTTGTTC.

The chain uses TRBV7-9 and TRBJ1-1, with 9 bases that match TRBD1. This CDR3 is built from 14 residues. The germline CDR1 and CDR2 sequences are SEHNR and FQNEAQ (reference sequence). With 7 bases clipped from V and 4 bases from J, the junction kept 7 bases outside the gene matches. CDR3 coding DNA: TGTGCCAGCACCTCTGGGACAGGGATCACTGAAGCTTTCTTT. It specifies CASTSGTGITEAFF. The full variable domain, with the rest looked up from reference TRBV7-9 and TRBJ1-1, is DTGVSQNPRHKITKRGQNVTFRCDPISEHNRLYWYRQTLGQGPEFLTYFQNEAQLEKSRLLSDRFSAERPKGSFSTLEIQRTEQGDSAMYLCASTSGTGITEAFFGQGTRLTVV.

This clonotype has just a few counts. V and J are TRBV20-1 and TRBJ2-6; D is unresolved. This CDR3 contains 13 residues. Trimming stripped 4 bases from V and 6 bases from J, with 10 bases between. The V gene's germline CDR1 is DFQATT and CDR2 SNEGSKA (reference sequence). The CDR3 nucleotides read TGCAGTGCTATTCTCCCTCAGGCCAACGTCCTGACTTTC. Translation gives CSAILPQANVLTF.

V is TRBV7-2 and J is TRBJ1-2; TRBD1 aligns across 7 bases. The CDR3 length is 16 residues. The germline CDR1 and CDR2 sequences are SGHTA and FQGNSA. The V gene end was trimmed by 5 bases and the J gene end by 4 bases; junction bases not matched to a gene: 13. The CDR3: CASSPSAVGQAYGYTF. In nucleotides, the CDR3 is TGTGCCAGCAGCCCTTCGGCAGTCGGACAGGCCTATGGCTACACCTTC. The variable domain in full, with the rest retrieved from reference TRBV7-2 and TRBJ1-2, is GAGVSQSPSNKVTEKGKDVELRCDPISGHTALYWYRQSLGQGLEFLIYFQGNSAPDKSGLPSDRFSAERTGGSVSTLTIQRTQQEDSAVYLCASSPSAVGQAYGYTFGSGTRLTVV.

This clonotype has just a few counts. The rearrangement links TRBV7-9 to TRBJ1-5, with D hard to call. CDR1 SEHNR and CDR2 FQNEAQ come from the germline V gene (reference sequence). V lost 3 bases, J lost 5 bases, and 14 bases lay in between. The CDR3 contains 15 residues. Here the CDR3 reads CASSFGQPTDQPQHF. For the CDR3, the DNA is TGTGCCAGCAGCTTCGGGCAGCCCACCGATCAGCCCCAGCATTTT.

This clonotype showed up many times. This chain joins TRBV29-1 and TRBJ2-1; 7 nucleotides match TRBD2. The V segment lost 6 bases and the J segment 0 bases; nucleotides outside the gene matches: 5. Germline loops: CDR1 SQVTM, CDR2 ANQGSEA. This CDR3 region has 14 residues. CDR3 in amino acids: CSVWGGSSYNEQFF. Here the CDR3 DNA reads TGCAGCGTATGGGGCGGGAGCTCCTACAATGAGCAGTTCTTC.

This clonotype has a handful of counts. V and J are TRBV27 and TRBJ2-5; D perhaps matches TRBD1 (6 bases). Trimming left V 9 bases short and J 5 bases short, with 22 bases between. The CDR3 spans 15 residues. Germline V gene lookup returns CDR1 MNHEY and CDR2 SMNVEV (reference sequence). The CDR3 is CASRGLARGQETQYF. CDR3 bases: TGTGCCAGTAGGGGTCTGGCCAGGGGCCAGGAGACCCAGTACTTC.

Turning to this clonotype: Given the absence of the conserved phenylalanine or tryptophan at the CDR3 end, a read error is likely. This chain connects TRBV12-3 or TRBV12-4 to TRBJ2-4, with unresolved D. V lost 2 bases and J 4 bases, leaving 12 bases between the germline ends. This CDR3 region has 15 residues. CDR3 DNA: TGTGCCAGCAGTTTATCTCTCCAGGCTAAAAACATTCAGTACCTC. It encodes CASSLSLQAKNIQYL.

This clonotype was seen at least ten times. One junction end does not reproduce the germline sequence, and a read error may be involved. This sequence joins TRBV6-5 and TRBJ2-7; 11 bases are shared with TRBD2. Germline V lookup: CDR1 MNHEY, CDR2 SVGAGI. The CDR3 is 14 residues long. The CDR3 region is CASSYLPPTSGTVF. CDR3 nucleotide sequence: TGTGCCAGCAGTTACCTCCCCCCGACTAGCGGGACCGTCTTC.

With regard to this clonotype: Germline is not matched at one junction end, which may reflect a read error. The chain employs TRBV7-9 and TRBJ2-5; 7 nucleotides align to TRBD1. Germline loops: CDR1 SEHNR, CDR2 FQNEAQ (reference sequence). The CDR3 has 14 amino acids. The CDR3 bases are TGTGCCAGCAGCTTAATGACAGGGCAAGGGACCCAGTACTTC. This translates into CASSLMTGQGTQYF. The complete variable domain, with remaining parts taken from reference TRBV7-9 and TRBJ2-5, reads DTGVSQNPRHKITKRGQNVTFRCDPISEHNRLYWYRQTLGQGPEFLTYFQNEAQLEKSRLLSDRFSAERPKGSFSTLEIQRTEQGDSAMYLCASSLMTGQGTQYFGPGTRLLVL.

This clonotype was seen ten or more times. The V and J genes are TRBV10-3 and TRBJ2-5, with D possibly matching TRBD1 (5 bases). The germline V gene encodes CDR1 ENHRY and CDR2 SYGVKD. The CDR3 extends over 13 amino acids. The V gene lost 5 bases and the J gene lost 4 bases, with 11 bases spanning the gap. CDR3 protein: CAISQDRRETQYF. In DNA, the CDR3 is TGTGCCATCAGTCAAGACAGAAGAGAGACCCAGTACTTC.

This clonotype appeared many times. The chain joins TRBV27 to TRBJ2-6; 8 bases align to TRBD1. Germline V CDR1 and CDR2: MNHEY, SMNVEV (reference sequence). V lost 5 bases, J lost 1 base, and 7 bases stayed unmatched. This CDR3 is built from 17 residues. CDR3 sequence reads: CASSIRTGTSGANVLTF. DNA for the CDR3: TGTGCCAGCAGTATCAGGACAGGGACATCTGGGGCCAACGTCCTGACTTTC.

CDR3 DNA sequence: TGTGCCAGCAGCGCCGGACTAGCAGGGATGGGTTTAAAGCAGTACTTC. This translates into CASSAGLAGMGLKQYF. This chain links TRBV7-2 with TRBJ2-7; TRBD2 matches at 8 bases. V shed 5 bases and J 8 bases; nucleotides not matched to a gene: 17. Germline-derived CDR1 and CDR2 are SGHTA and FQGNSA. CDR3 length equals 16 residues. Using reference TRBV7-2 and TRBJ2-7 for the parts outside the CDR3, the full variable domain is GAGVSQSPSNKVTEKGKDVELRCDPISGHTALYWYRQSLGQGLEFLIYFQGNSAPDKSGLPSDRFSAERTGGSVSTLTIQRTQQEDSAVYLCASSAGLAGMGLKQYFGPGTRLTVT.

This clonotype was seen a handful of times. This chain uses TRBV19 with TRBJ2-1, with D uncertain. This CDR3 has 14 residues. V was trimmed by 3 bases and J by 5 bases, leaving 11 bases between them. The germline V gene has CDR1 LNHDA and CDR2 SQIVND (reference sequence). Here the CDR3 DNA reads TGTGCCAGTAGTATGCGATTGCAGCACAATGAGCAGTTCTTC. Its translation is CASSMRLQHNEQFF.

Only a few counts were recorded for this clonotype. The chain is built from TRBV20-1 and TRBJ2-7; 11 bases line up with TRBD2. CDR1 DFQATT and CDR2 SNEGSKA come from the germline V gene (reference sequence). CDR3 length: 16 amino acids. J was trimmed by 1 base and V by 5 bases; bases with no gene match: 10. Here the CDR3 DNA reads TGCAGTGCTCCCCCCTTTAGCGGGAGGGGATCCTACGAGCAGTACTTC. The encoded protein is CSAPPFSGRGSYEQYF.

This clonotype came up many times. V gene TRBV3-1 combines with J gene TRBJ2-1; 7 bases match TRBD2. CDR1 is LGHDT, CDR2 YNNKEL, per germline (reference sequence). This CDR3 has 12 amino acids. Trimming at V came to 1 base and at J to 9 bases, leaving 0 bases not matched to a gene. CDR3 residues: CASSQVAGEQFF. The CDR3 coding sequence is TGTGCCAGCAGCCAAGTAGCGGGTGAGCAGTTCTTC.

This clonotype was counted only a few times. The chain is built from TRBV7-9 and TRBJ1-5; D is possibly TRBD1 (5 bases). CDR3 size: 15 residues. V lost 5 bases to trimming and J lost 5 bases, with 16 bases between them. From germline, CDR1 is SEHNR and CDR2 FQNEAQ (reference sequence). This CDR3 reads CASSPIGGLDQPQHF. Here the CDR3 DNA reads TGTGCCAGCAGCCCTATCGGGGGGTTGGATCAGCCCCAGCATTTT. Drawing the rest from reference TRBV7-9 and TRBJ1-5, the complete variable domain is DTGVSQNPRHKITKRGQNVTFRCDPISEHNRLYWYRQTLGQGPEFLTYFQNEAQLEKSRLLSDRFSAERPKGSFSTLEIQRTEQGDSAMYLCASSPIGGLDQPQHFGDGTRLSIL.